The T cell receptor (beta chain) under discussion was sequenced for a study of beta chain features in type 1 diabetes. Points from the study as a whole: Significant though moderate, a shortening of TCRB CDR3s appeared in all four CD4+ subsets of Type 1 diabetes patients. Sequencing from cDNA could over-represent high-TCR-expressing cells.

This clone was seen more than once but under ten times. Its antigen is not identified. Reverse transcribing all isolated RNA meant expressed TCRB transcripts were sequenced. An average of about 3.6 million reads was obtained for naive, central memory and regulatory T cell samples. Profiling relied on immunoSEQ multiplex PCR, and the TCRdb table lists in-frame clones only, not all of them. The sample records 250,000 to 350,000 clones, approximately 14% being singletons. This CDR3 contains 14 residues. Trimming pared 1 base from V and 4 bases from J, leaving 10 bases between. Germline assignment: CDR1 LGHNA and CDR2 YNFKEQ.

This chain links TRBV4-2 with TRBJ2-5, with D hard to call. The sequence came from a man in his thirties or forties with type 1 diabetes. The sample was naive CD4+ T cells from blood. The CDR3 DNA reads TGTGCCAGCAGCCAAGTACCCCGGGTAGAGACCCAGTACTTC. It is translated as CASSQVPRVETQYF.